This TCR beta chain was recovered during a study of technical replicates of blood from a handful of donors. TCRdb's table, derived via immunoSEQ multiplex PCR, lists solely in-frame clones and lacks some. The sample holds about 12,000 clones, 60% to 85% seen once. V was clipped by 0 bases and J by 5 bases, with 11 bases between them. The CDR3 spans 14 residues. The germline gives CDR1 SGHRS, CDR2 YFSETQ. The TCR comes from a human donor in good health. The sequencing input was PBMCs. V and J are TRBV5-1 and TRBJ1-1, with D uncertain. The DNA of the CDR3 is TGCGCCAGCAGCTTGGACTTATTTAAGACTGAAGCTTTCTTT. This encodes CASSLDLFKTEAFF.